Below, 5 T cell receptor beta chains from the same sample are listed, as sequenced in a study of identifying expanded T cells in peripheral blood. Some clones are missing from TCRdb's copy, which holds only in-frame ones; the method was immunoSEQ multiplex PCR. Here the sample spans approximately 100,000 clones, roughly 88% being singletons. Sample: blood. The receptors originated from a person aged 18 to 75 in good health.

In nucleotides, the CDR3 is TGTGCCAGCAGTGGACAGGGGCCCGCGGGGCTCGCCTACGAGCAGTACTTC. Translation: CASSGQGPAGLAYEQYF. The chain has TRBV2 and TRBJ2-7, with TRBD1 matching 8 bases. This CDR3 has 17 amino acids. CDR1 and CDR2 (germline): SNHLY, FYNNEI. The J segment lost 2 bases and the V segment lost 4 bases, leaving 13 bases of the junction unmatched. The full variable domain, completed using reference TRBV2 and TRBJ2-7, is EPEVTQTPSHQVTQMGQEVILRCVPISNHLYFYWYRQILGQKVEFLVSFYNNEISEKSEIFDDQFSVERPDGSNFTLKIRSTKLEDSAMYFCASSGQGPAGLAYEQYFGPGTRLTVT.

In DNA, the CDR3 is TGTGCCAGCACCGACCCCCCGAGTTACGAGCAGTACTTC. The encoded protein is CASTDPPSYEQYF. V gene TRBV28 combines with J gene TRBJ2-7; D not resolved. Deletions cut 7 bases from V and 4 bases from J, with 14 bases between. There are 13 residues in the CDR3. CDR1 is MDHEN, CDR2 SYDVKM, per germline.

The rearrangement links TRBV2 to TRBJ2-7, with 9 nucleotides matching TRBD1. The CDR3 extends over 15 amino acids. Losses at the gene ends were 3 bases for V and 2 bases for J; bases not matched to a gene: 5. Germline V gene data show CDR1 as SNHLY and CDR2 as FYNNEI. CDR3 amino acids: CASSDKTGGTYEQYF. In DNA form, the CDR3 reads TGTGCCAGCAGTGACAAGACAGGGGGAACCTACGAGCAGTACTTC.

This clone has only one observation. V and J are TRBV5-5 and TRBJ1-2; 7 bases line up with TRBD1. The trim removed 0 bases at V and 8 bases at J, leaving 7 bases unmatched. The germline V gene has CDR1 SGHKS and CDR2 YYEKEE (reference sequence). The CDR3 loop spans 14 amino acids. CDR3 nucleotides: TGTGCCAGCAGCTTGGGACAGGGTGTAGGAGGCTACACCTTC. Amino acid sequence: CASSLGQGVGGYTF.

This clone showed up just a few times. V usage is TRBV2 and J usage is TRBJ2-1; 10 bases align to TRBD2. CDR3 length equals 16 residues. Trimming at V came to 0 bases and at J to 5 bases, leaving 4 bases not matched to a gene. Germline V gene sequence: CDR1 SNHLY, CDR2 FYNNEI. The CDR3 is CASSEALAGENNEQFF. CDR3 in DNA: TGTGCCAGCAGTGAAGCCCTAGCGGGGGAGAACAATGAGCAGTTCTTC.